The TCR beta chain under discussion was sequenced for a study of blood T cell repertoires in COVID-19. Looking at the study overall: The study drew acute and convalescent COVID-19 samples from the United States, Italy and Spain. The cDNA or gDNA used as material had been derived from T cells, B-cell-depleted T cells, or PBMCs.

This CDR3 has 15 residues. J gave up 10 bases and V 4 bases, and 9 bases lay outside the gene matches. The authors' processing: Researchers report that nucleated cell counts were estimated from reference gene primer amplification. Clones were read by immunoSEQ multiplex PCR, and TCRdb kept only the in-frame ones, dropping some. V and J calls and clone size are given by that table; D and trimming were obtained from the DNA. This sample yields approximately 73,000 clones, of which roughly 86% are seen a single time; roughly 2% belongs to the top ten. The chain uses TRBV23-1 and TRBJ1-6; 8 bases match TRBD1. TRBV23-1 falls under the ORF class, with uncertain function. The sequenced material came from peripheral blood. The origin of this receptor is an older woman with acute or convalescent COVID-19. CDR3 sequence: CASSPPDRVGSPLHF. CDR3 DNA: TGCGCCAGCAGTCCACCGGACAGGGTGGGATCACCCCTCCACTTT.